This T cell receptor beta chain was recorded in a study of metastatic and nonmetastatic thyroid tumors. The overall study: Repertoire comparison spanned blood and tumor or nodule tissue of malignant and benign thyroid patients.

Germline lookup yields CDR1 MRHNA and CDR2 SNTAGT. The V gene end was trimmed by 7 bases and the J gene end by 6 bases; junction bases not matched to a gene: 24. The CDR3 is made up of 18 amino acids. General study findings and limits: Compared with benign nodules, malignant thyroid tumors were reported to have significantly higher TCR beta diversity in both blood and tumor.

There were no patients who had received any treatment before thyroid surgery. MiXCR reprocessed the PCR reads for TCRdb. This sample has 30,000 to 35,000 clones, with about 15% found just once. This clone was seen ten or more times. Its antigen is currently unknown. Other DNA sequences of this sample code for an identical CDR3. The TCR originated in a male donor with papillary thyroid cancer or a benign thyroid nodule (not recorded which). Some clones in this sample may be carry-over from other donors' samples. The gene calls are TRBV6-4 and TRBJ2-7; 7 bases align to TRBD2. Sequencing was carried out using blood. The CDR3, as DNA: TGTGCCAGCACGACCGGGAGGTATAACTTGGGAGCGTCAAGCGAGCAGTACTTC. Its protein product is CASTTGRYNLGASSEQYF.